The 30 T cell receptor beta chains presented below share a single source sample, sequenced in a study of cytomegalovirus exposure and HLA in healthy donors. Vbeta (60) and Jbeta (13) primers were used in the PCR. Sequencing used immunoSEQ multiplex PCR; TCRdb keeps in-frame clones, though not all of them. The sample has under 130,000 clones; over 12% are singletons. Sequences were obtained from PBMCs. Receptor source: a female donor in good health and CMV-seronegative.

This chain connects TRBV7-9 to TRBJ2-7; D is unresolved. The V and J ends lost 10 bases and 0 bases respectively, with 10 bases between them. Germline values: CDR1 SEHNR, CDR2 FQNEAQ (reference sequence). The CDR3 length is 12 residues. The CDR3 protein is CAIRYGSYEQYF. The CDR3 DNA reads TGTGCCATCAGGTACGGCTCCTACGAGCAGTACTTC.

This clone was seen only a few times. CDR3 in DNA: TGCGCCAGCAGCCCCATAACGGGGACAGGGAATGAAAAACTGTTTTTT. Its translation: CASSPITGTGNEKLFF. V gene TRBV5-1 combines with J gene TRBJ1-4; 9 positions agree with TRBD1. The germline V gene has CDR1 SGHRS and CDR2 YFSETQ. The CDR3 length is 16 residues. J gave up 5 bases and V 4 bases, and 9 bases lay outside the gene matches.

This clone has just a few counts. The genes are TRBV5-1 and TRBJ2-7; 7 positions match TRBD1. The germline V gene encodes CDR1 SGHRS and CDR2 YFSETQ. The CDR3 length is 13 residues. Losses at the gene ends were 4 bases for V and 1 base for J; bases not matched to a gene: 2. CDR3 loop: CASSMTGSYEQYF. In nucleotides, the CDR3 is TGCGCCAGCAGCATGACAGGGTCCTACGAGCAGTACTTC.

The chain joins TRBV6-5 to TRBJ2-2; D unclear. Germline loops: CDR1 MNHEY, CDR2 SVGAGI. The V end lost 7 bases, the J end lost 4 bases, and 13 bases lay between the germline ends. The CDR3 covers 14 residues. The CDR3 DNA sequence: TGTGCCAGCACCAACGGTCACGGCACCGGGGAGCTGTTTTTT. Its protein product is CASTNGHGTGELFF.

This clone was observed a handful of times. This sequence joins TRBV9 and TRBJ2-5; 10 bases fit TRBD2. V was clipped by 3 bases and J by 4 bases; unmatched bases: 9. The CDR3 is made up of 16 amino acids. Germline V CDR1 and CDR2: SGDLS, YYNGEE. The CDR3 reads CASSATGLAVRETQYF. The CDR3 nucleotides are TGTGCCAGCAGCGCCACCGGACTAGCGGTACGAGAGACCCAGTACTTC.

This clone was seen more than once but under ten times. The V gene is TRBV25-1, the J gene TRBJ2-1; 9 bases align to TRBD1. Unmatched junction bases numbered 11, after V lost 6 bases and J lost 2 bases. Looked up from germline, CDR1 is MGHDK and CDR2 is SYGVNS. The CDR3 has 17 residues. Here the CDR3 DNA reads TGTGCCAGCAGAACGCCCTTGGGACAGGGCACCTACAATGAGCAGTTCTTC. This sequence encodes CASRTPLGQGTYNEQFF.

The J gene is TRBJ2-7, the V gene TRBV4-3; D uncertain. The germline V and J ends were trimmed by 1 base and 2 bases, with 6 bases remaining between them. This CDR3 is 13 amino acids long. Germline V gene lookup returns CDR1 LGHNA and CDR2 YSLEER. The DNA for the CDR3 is TGCGCCAGCAGCCAAGGGCAGACCTACGAGCAGTACTTC. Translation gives CASSQGQTYEQYF.

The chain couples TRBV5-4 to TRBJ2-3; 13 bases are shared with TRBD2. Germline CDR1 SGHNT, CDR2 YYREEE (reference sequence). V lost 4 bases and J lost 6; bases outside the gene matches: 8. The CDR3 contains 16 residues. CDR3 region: CASSPRTSGSSDTQYF. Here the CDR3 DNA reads TGTGCCAGCAGCCCAAGGACTAGCGGGAGCTCGGATACGCAGTATTTT.

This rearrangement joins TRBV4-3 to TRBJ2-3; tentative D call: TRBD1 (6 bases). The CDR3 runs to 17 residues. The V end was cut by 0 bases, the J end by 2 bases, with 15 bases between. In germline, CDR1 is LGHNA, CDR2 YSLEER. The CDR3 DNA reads TGCGCCAGCAGCCAAGATAACGAAGGACAGTTCACAGATACGCAGTATTTT. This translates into CASSQDNEGQFTDTQYF.

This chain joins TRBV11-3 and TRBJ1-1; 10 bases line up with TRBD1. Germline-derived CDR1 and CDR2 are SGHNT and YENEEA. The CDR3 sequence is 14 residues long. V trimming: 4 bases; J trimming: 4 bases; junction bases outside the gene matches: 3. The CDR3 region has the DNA TGTGCCAGCAGCTCCGGGACAGGGGCCACTGAAGCTTTCTTT. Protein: CASSSGTGATEAFF.

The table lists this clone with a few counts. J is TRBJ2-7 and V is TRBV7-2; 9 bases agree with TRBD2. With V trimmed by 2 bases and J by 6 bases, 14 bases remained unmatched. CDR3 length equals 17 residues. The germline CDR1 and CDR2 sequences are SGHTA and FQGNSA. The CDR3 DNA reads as TGTGCCAGCAGCTTAAACCCTGCGGGAGGGACTAGAGGCGAGCAGTACTTC. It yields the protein CASSLNPAGGTRGEQYF.

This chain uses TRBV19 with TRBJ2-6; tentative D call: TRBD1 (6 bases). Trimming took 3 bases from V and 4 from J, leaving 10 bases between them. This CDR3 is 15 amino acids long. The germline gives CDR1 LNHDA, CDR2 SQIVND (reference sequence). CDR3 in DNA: TGTGCCAGTAGTATGGGGGCGGGCGGGGCCAACGTCCTGACTTTC. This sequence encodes CASSMGAGGANVLTF.

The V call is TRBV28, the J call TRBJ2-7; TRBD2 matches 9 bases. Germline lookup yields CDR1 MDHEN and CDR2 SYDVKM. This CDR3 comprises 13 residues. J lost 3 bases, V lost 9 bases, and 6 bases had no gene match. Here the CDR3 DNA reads TGTGCCAGTCTAGCGGGACCCCTCTACGAGCAGTACTTC. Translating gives CASLAGPLYEQYF. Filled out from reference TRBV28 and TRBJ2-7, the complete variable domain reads DVKVTQSSRYLVKRTGEKVFLECVQDMDHENMFWYRQDPGLGLRLIYFSYDVKMKEKGDIPEGYSVSREKKERFSLILESASTNQTSMYLCASLAGPLYEQYFGPGTRLTVT.

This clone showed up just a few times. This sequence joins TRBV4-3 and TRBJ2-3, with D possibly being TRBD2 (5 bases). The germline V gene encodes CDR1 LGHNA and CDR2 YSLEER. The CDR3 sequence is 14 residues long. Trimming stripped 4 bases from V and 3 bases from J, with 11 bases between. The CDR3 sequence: CASSPEGSTDTQYF. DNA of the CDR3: TGCGCCAGCAGCCCCGAGGGCAGTACAGATACGCAGTATTTT.

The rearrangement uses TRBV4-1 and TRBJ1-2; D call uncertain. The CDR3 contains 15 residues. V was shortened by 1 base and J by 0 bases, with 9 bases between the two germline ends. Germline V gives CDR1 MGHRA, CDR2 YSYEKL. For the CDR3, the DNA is TGCGCCAGCAGCCAAGCCGCGGATCCTAACTATGGCTACACCTTC. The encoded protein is CASSQAADPNYGYTF.

The CDR3 region is CASSHGTSGETQYF. The CDR3 DNA follows: TGTGCCAGCAGCCACGGGACTAGCGGGGAGACCCAGTACTTC. The genes are TRBV6-1 and TRBJ2-5, with TRBD2 matching over 12 bases. V was clipped by 6 bases and J by 5 bases; unmatched bases: 4. This CDR3 region has 14 residues. Germline-derived CDR1 and CDR2 are MNHNS and SASEGT.

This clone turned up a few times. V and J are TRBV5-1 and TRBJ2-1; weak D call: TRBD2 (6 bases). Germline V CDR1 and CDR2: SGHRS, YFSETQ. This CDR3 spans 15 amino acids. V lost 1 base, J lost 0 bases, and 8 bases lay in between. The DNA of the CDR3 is TGCGCCAGCAGCTTGCTAGCGAGCTCCTACAATGAGCAGTTCTTC. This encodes CASSLLASSYNEQFF.

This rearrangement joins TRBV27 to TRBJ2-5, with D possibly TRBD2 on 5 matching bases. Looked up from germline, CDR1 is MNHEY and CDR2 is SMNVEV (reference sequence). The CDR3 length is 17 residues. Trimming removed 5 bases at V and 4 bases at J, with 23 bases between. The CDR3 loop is CASSTHGLARRRETQYF. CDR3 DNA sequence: TGTGCCAGCAGTACCCACGGCTTGGCAAGGAGGAGAGAGACCCAGTACTTC.

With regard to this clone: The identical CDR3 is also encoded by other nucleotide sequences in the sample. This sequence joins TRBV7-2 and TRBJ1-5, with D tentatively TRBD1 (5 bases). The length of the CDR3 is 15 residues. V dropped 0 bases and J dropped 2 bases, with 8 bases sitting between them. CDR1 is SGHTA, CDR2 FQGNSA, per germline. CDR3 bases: TGTGCCAGCAGCTTAGCAGGGGTAGGCAATCAGCCCCAGCATTTT. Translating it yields CASSLAGVGNQPQHF.

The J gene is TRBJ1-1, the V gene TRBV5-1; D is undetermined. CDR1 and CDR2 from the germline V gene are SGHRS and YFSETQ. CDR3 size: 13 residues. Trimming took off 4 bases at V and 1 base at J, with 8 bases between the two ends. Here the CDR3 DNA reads TGCGCCAGCAGCAGAAACAGGAACACTGAAGCTTTCTTT. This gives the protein CASSRNRNTEAFF.

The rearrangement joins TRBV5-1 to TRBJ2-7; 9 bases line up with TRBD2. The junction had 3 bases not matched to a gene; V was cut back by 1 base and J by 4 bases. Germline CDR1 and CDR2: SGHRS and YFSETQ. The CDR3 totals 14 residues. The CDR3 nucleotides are TGCGCCAGCAGCTTGCGCCTAGCGGGATACGAGCAGTACTTC. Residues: CASSLRLAGYEQYF.

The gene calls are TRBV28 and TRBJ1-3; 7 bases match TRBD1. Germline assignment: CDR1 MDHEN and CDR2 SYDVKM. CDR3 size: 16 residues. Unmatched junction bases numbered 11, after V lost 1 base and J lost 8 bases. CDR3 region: CASSLSPDRVGDTIYF. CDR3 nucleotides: TGTGCCAGCAGTTTATCCCCTGACAGGGTCGGAGACACCATATATTTT.

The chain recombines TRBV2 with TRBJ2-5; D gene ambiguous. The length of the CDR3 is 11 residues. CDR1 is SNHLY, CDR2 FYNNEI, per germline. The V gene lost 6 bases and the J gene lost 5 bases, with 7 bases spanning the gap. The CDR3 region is CASSPRETQYF. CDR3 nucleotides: TGTGCCAGCAGCCCACGGGAGACCCAGTACTTC.

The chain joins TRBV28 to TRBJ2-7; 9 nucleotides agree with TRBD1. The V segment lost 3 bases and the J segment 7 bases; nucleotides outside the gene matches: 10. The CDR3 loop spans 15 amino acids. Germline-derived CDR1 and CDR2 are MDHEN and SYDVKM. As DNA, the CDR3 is TGTGCCAGCAGTTTCGATATGGGACAGGGCGGGGAGCAGTACTTC. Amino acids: CASSFDMGQGGEQYF.

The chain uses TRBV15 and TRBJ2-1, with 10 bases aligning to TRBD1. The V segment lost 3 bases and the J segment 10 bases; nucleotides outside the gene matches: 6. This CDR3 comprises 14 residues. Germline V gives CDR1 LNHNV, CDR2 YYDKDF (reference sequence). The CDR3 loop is CATSSGQGGREQFF. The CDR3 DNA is TGTGCCACCAGCAGTGGACAGGGGGGGCGAGAGCAGTTCTTC. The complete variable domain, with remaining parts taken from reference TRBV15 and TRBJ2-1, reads DAMVIQNPRYQVTQFGKPVTLSCSQTLNHNVMYWYQQKSSQAPKLLFHYYDKDFNNEADTPDNFQSRRPNTSFCFLDIRSPGLGDTAMYLCATSSGQGGREQFFGPGTRLTVL.

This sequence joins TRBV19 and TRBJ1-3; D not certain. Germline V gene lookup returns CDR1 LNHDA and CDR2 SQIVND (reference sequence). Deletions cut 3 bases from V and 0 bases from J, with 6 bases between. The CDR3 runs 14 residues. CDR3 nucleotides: TGTGCCAGTAGTATTCACAGCTCTGGAAACACCATATATTTT. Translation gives CASSIHSSGNTIYF.

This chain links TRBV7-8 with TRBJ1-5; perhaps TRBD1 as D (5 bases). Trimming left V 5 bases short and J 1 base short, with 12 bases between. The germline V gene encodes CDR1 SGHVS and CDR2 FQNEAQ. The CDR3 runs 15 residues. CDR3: CASSIRGLSNQPQHF. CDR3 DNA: TGTGCCAGCAGCATTCGGGGGTTAAGCAATCAGCCCCAGCATTTT.

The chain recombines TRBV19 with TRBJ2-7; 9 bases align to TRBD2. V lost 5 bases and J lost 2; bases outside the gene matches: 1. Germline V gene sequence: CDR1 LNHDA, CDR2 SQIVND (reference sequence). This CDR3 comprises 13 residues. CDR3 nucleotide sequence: TGTGCCAGTAGTCTAGCGGGGACCTACGAGCAGTACTTC. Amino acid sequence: CASSLAGTYEQYF.

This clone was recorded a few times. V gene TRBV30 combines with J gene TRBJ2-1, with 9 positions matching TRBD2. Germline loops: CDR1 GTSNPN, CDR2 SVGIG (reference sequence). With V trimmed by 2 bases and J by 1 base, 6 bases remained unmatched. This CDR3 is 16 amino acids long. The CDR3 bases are TGTGCCTGGAGTTCCCGGACTAGCGTATCCTACAATGAGCAGTTCTTC. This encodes CAWSSRTSVSYNEQFF. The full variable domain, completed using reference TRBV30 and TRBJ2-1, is SQTIHQWPATLVQPVGSPLSLECTVEGTSNPNLYWYRQAAGRGLQLLFYSVGIGQISSEVPQNLSASRPQDRQFILSSKKLLLSDSGFYLCAWSSRTSVSYNEQFFGPGTRLTVL.

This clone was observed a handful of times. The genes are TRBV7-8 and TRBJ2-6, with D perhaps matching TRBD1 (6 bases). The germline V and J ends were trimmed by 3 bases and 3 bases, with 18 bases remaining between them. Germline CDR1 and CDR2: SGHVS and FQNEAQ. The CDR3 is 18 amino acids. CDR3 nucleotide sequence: TGTGCCAGCAGCTTGATACCTAGGAAAGGGGGTGGGGCCAACGTCCTGACTTTC. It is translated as CASSLIPRKGGGANVLTF.